These 8 T cell receptor beta chains originate from one sample sequenced in a study of T-cell reconstitution after alpha-beta-depleted transplantation in children. This sample's TCRbeta library carried unique molecular identifier barcodes. Each CDR3 protein gets one entry after TCRdb re-called the PCR reads with MiXCR. The sample shows 300,000 to 350,000 distinct CDR3 sequences, 23% of them seen only once. The sample was PBMCs, mostly from graft donor cells, taken 180 days after TCRalphabeta/CD19-depleted stem cell transplant. These receptors all stem from a male patient younger than 18 who had a stem cell transplant for acute lymphoblastic leukemia, so the T cells may come from the graft donor.

About this clonotype: This may be a read error, as it is one base from a much larger clone. The genes are TRBV12-3 or TRBV12-4 and TRBJ2-7; unclear D gene. The CDR3 is 14 amino acids. Between the trimmed V and J ends, which lost 6 bases and 12 bases, there was a span of 24 bases. CDR3 amino acids: CASSQTGPTFVRYF. The CDR3 nucleotides are TGTGCCAGCAGCCAGACCGGGCCCACTTTTGTTCGGTACTTC.

The genes are TRBV2 and TRBJ2-1; 10 positions match TRBD2. CDR1 SNHLY and CDR2 FYNNEI come from the germline V gene. V trimming: 10 bases; J trimming: 0 bases; junction bases outside the gene matches: 9. The CDR3 extends over 16 amino acids. The CDR3 sequence is CAIWPSGSHSYNEQFF. CDR3 DNA: TGTGCCATCTGGCCTAGCGGGAGCCACTCCTACAATGAGCAGTTCTTC.

This clonotype was seen a few times. The V call is TRBV20-1, the J call TRBJ1-2, with 9 positions matching TRBD1. CDR3 length equals 13 residues. Germline values: CDR1 DFQATT, CDR2 SNEGSKA (reference sequence). CDR3 sequence reads: CRQGQGTNYGYTF. CDR3 DNA: TGCAGACAAGGACAGGGGACTAACTATGGCTACACCTTC.

The rearrangement joins TRBV5-1 to TRBJ2-7; 11 nucleotides line up with TRBD2. The trim removed 3 bases at V and 12 bases at J, leaving 5 bases unmatched. This CDR3 spans 12 amino acids. Germline assignment: CDR1 SGHRS and CDR2 YFSETQ. CDR3 DNA sequence: TGCGCCAGCAGCTCGGGACTAGCGGTCCCGTACTTC. Amino acid sequence: CASSSGLAVPYF.

J is TRBJ2-3 and V is TRBV6-5; weak D call: TRBD1 (5 bases). The germline V gene encodes CDR1 MNHEY and CDR2 SVGAGI. The CDR3 extends over 14 amino acids. The germline V and J ends were trimmed by 0 bases and 3 bases, with 7 bases remaining between them. CDR3 in amino acids: CASSYSDKTDTQYF. CDR3 DNA: TGTGCCAGCAGTTACTCGGACAAAACAGATACGCAGTATTTT.

The chain has TRBV5-5 and TRBJ2-7, with TRBD2 matching 9 bases. The CDR3 covers 18 residues. CDR1 SGHKS and CDR2 YYEKEE come from the germline V gene (reference sequence). V gave up 1 base and J gave up 7 bases; unmatched junction bases: 18. CDR3 loop: CASSLWGDYSGRTEEQYF. CDR3 in DNA: TGTGCCAGCAGCTTGTGGGGCGACTATAGCGGGAGAACGGAGGAGCAGTACTTC.

This clonotype has only a few counts. The rearrangement uses TRBV12-3 or TRBV12-4 and TRBJ2-3; D not resolved. V lost 3 bases and J 4 bases, leaving 11 bases between the germline ends. CDR3 size: 14 residues. For the CDR3, the DNA is TGTGCCAGCAGTTTGGGTGCTAGTCCAGATACGCAGTATTTT. Translating gives CASSLGASPDTQYF.

The table lists this clonotype with a few counts. V is TRBV6-1 and J is TRBJ1-2, with 7 bases lining up with TRBD1. Germline CDR1 is MNHNS and CDR2 is SASEGT. The CDR3 has 14 amino acids. V dropped 5 bases and J dropped 4; count of bases not matched to a gene: 7. The chain's CDR3 is CASSPDRVGYGYTF. The CDR3 bases are TGTGCCAGCAGTCCTGACAGGGTGGGCTATGGCTACACCTTC.